This T cell receptor beta chain emerged from a study of response to subunit inactivated influenza vaccine. Whole-study results and caveats: It was suggested by the authors that few new T cells are recruited by each seasonal influenza vaccination.

Comments on this clonotype: No antigen is known for it.

TCRdb ran MiXCR on the RT-PCR reads and lists one entry per CDR3 protein. Found here are fewer than 650,000 distinct CDR3 sequences, over 10% of them singletons; the top ten hold roughly 14%. V was clipped by 3 bases and J by 4 bases, with 10 bases between them. The CDR3 extends over 13 amino acids. The germline CDR1 and CDR2 sequences are SEHNR and FQNEAQ (reference sequence). This sample comprised PBMCs from blood, obtained about 6 weeks after vaccination. The TCR originated in a middle-aged man who received an inactivated influenza vaccine. The V gene is TRBV7-9, the J gene TRBJ2-7; D call uncertain. In nucleotides, the CDR3 is TGTGCCAGCAGCTTTGGGGAAGGGTACGAGCAGTACTTC. Protein: CASSFGEGYEQYF.